One and the same sample provided the 7 T cell receptor beta chains below, sequenced in a study of post-analysis software for immune sequencing data. These receptors' targets are unknown. Study-wide points: Patients showed TRBV5-6, TRBV5-1 and TRBV20-1 among about five TRBV segments more frequent than in controls.

Tagging with unique molecular identifiers was a feature of the TCR beta cDNA libraries. MiXCR was run by TCRdb on the PCR reads, yielding one entry per CDR3 protein. Among about 540,000 distinct CDR3 sequences listed, approximately 31% were seen once. The sample consisted of blood. These receptors originate from a girl aged 2-17 years with multiple sclerosis.

CDR3 nucleotides: TGTGCCAGCTTTAGGCGGGGGCAGGAGACTGAAGCTTTCTTT. The encoded protein is CASFRRGQETEAFF. The chain is built from TRBV2 and TRBJ1-1; perhaps TRBD1 as D (6 bases). CDR1 and CDR2 from the germline V gene are SNHLY and FYNNEI. V shed 8 bases and J shed 5 bases, with 18 bases lying between them. This CDR3 is built from 14 residues.

On this clonotype itself: A much larger clone sits a single nucleotide away, making a read error possible. The chain couples TRBV12-3 or TRBV12-4 to TRBJ2-7; D might be TRBD2 (6 bases). The CDR3 has 14 residues. The V and J ends lost 4 bases and 7 bases respectively, with 17 bases between them. The CDR3 DNA sequence: TGTGCCAGCAGTTCTCGGGGGACTTACAATGAGCAGTACTTC. Residues: CASSSRGTYNEQYF.

This clonotype was counted many times. CDR3 nucleotide sequence: TGCAGCGTTGGGTACAATGAGCAGTTCTTC. Its translation is CSVGYNEQFF. The V and J genes are TRBV29-1 and TRBJ2-1; D gene unclear. The CDR3 is 10 residues long. Trimming cost V 4 bases and J 4 bases, with 2 bases left between them. Germline V gene sequence: CDR1 SQVTM, CDR2 ANQGSEA.

The chain combines TRBV25-1 with TRBJ1-6; maybe TRBD1 (6 bases). CDR1 and CDR2 from the germline V gene are MGHDK and SYGVNS. The V and J ends lost 6 bases and 9 bases respectively, with 15 bases between them. This CDR3 has 14 amino acids. The CDR3 loop is CASRGGPASSPLHF. CDR3 DNA: TGTGCCAGCAGGGGGGGGCCCGCGAGTTCACCCCTCCACTTT. The entire variable domain, with the rest obtained from reference TRBV25-1 and TRBJ1-6, is as follows: EADIYQTPRYLVIGTGKKITLECSQTMGHDKMYWYQQDPGMELHLIHYSYGVNSTEKGDLSSESTVSRIRTEHFPLTLESARPSHTSQYLCASRGGPASSPLHFGNGTRLTVT.

CDR3 bases: TGCGCCAGCACGACTAGCGGGGGGGCCCACGGTGAGCAGTTCTTC. Protein: CASTTSGGAHGEQFF. This chain uses TRBV5-1 with TRBJ2-1; 14 nucleotides match TRBD2. V lost 6 bases and J lost 9; bases outside the gene matches: 8. Germline V gives CDR1 SGHRS, CDR2 YFSETQ. This CDR3 is 15 amino acids long.

This clonotype appeared a few times. CDR3 bases: TGTGCCAGCGGACAGGGGTTAAAGTATGAGCAGTTCTTC. The encoded protein is CASGQGLKYEQFF. The chain joins TRBV12-3 or TRBV12-4 to TRBJ2-1, with TRBD1 matching over 9 bases. V was clipped by 8 bases and J by 8 bases; unmatched bases: 7. The CDR3 consists of 13 residues.

This clonotype occurred a few times. This rearrangement joins TRBV7-9 to TRBJ2-1, with a possible D match to TRBD1 (6 bases). Germline V gene sequence: CDR1 SEHNR, CDR2 FQNEAQ (reference sequence). The CDR3 consists of 17 residues. V lost 3 bases, J lost 1 base, and 16 bases lay in between. In DNA form, the CDR3 reads TGTGCCAGCAGCTTTGAACAGGCCCAGGGGTCCTACAATGAGCAGTTCTTC. This gives the protein CASSFEQAQGSYNEQFF. The full variable domain, with the rest looked up from reference TRBV7-9 and TRBJ2-1, is DTGVSQNPRHKITKRGQNVTFRCDPISEHNRLYWYRQTLGQGPEFLTYFQNEAQLEKSRLLSDRFSAERPKGSFSTLEIQRTEQGDSAMYLCASSFEQAQGSYNEQFFGPGTRLTVL.